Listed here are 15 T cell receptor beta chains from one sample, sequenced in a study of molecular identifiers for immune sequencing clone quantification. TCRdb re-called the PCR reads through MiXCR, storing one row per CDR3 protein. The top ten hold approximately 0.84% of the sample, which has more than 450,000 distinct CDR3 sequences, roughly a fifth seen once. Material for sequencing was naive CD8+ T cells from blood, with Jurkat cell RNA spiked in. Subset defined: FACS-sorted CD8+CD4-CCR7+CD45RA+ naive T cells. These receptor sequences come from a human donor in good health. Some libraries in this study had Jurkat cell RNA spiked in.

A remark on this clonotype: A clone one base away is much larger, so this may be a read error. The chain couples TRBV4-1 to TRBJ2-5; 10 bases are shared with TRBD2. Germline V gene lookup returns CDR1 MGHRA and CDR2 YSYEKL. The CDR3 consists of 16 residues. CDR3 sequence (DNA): TGCGCCAGCAACCAAGAAAGCGGGGGGGCCCTTGAGACCCAGTACTTC. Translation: CASNQESGGALETQYF.

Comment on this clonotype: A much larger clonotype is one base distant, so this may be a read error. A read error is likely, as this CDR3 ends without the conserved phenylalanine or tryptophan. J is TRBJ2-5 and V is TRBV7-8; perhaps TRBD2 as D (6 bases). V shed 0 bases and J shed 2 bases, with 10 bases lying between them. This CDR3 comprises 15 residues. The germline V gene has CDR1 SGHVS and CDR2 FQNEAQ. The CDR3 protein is CASSLAASVQETQYL. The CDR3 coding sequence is TGTGCCAGCAGCTTAGCGGCTAGCGTGCAAGAGACCCAGTACCTC.

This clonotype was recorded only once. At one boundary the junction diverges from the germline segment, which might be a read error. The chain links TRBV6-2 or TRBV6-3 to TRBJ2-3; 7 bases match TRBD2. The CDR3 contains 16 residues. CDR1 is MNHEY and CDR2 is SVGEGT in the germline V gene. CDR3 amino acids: CAGSGLERDSTDTQYF. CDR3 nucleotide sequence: TGTGCCGGCAGTGGACTCGAGCGGGATAGCACAGATACGCAGTATTTT.

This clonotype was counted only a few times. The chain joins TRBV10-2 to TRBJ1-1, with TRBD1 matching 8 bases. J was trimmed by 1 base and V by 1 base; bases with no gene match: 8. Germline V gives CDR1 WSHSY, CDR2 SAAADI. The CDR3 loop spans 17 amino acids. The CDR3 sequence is CASSELLTGAPNTEAFF. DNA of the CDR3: TGCGCCAGCAGTGAGTTGCTGACAGGGGCTCCGAACACTGAAGCTTTCTTT.

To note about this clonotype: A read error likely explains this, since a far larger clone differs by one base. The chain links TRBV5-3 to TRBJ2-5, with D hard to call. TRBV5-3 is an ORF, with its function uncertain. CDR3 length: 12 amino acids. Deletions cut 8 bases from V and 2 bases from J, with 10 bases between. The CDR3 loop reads CASGFGQETQYF. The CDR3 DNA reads TGTGCCAGCGGCTTTGGGCAAGAGACCCAGTACTTC.

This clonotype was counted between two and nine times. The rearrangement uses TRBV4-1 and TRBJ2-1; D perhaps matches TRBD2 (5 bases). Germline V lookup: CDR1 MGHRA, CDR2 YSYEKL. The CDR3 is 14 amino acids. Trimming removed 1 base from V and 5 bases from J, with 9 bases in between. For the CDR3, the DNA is TGCGCCAGCAGCCAAGGAGGGATGGACAATGAGCAGTTCTTC. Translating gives CASSQGGMDNEQFF.

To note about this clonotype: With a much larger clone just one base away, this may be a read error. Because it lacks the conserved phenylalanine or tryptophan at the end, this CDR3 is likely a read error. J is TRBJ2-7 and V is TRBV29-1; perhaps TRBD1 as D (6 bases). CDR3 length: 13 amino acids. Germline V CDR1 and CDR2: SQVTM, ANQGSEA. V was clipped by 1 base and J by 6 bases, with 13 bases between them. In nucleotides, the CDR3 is TGCAGCGTTGAAGGCAGGGGTAATGCCGAGCAGTACCTC. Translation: CSVEGRGNAEQYL.

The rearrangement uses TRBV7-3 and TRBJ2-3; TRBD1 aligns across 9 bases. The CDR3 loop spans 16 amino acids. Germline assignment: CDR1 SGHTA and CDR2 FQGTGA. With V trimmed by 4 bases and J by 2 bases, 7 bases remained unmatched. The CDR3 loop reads CASSSTGGTYTDTQYF. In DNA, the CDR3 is TGTGCCAGCAGCTCCACAGGGGGCACCTACACAGATACGCAGTATTTT.

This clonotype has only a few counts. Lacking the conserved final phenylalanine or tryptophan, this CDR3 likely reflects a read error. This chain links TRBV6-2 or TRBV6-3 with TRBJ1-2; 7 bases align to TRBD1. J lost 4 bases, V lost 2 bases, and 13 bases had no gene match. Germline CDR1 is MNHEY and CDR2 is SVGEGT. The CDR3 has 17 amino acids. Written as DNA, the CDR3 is TGTGCCAGCAGTTACCCACGAACCGGGACAGCCTTCTATGGCTACACCATC. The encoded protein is CASSYPRTGTAFYGYTI.

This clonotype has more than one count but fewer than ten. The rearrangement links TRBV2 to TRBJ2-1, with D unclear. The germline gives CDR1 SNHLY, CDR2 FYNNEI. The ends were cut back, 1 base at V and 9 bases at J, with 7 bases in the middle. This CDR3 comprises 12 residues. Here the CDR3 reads CASSEGLAEQFF. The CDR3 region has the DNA TGTGCCAGCAGTGAAGGACTTGCTGAGCAGTTCTTC.

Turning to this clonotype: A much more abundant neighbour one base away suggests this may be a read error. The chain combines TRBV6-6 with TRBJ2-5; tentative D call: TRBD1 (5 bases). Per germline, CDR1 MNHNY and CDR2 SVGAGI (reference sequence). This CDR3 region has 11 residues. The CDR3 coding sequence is TGTGTCAGCAGTTACAATCAGGGTTATTTGTTC. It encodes CVSSYNQGYLF.

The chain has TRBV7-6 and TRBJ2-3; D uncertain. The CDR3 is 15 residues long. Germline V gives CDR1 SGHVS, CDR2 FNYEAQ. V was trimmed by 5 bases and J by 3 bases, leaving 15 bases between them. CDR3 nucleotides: TGTGCCAGCAGCCTCAGCCCTCGTCCGACAGATACGCAGTATTTT. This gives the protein CASSLSPRPTDTQYF.

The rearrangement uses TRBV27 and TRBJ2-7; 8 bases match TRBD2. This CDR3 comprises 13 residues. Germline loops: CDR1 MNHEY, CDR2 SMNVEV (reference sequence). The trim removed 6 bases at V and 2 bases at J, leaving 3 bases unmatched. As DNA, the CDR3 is TGTGCCAGCAGACAGGGACTAGCCTACGAGCAGTACTTC. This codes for CASRQGLAYEQYF.

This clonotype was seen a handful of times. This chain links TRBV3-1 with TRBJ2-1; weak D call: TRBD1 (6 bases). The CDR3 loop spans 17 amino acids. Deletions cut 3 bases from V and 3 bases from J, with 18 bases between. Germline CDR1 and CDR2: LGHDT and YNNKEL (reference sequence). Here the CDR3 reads CASSHPTTGTHYNEQFF. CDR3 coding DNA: TGTGCCAGCAGCCACCCGACGACCGGGACACACTACAATGAGCAGTTCTTC.

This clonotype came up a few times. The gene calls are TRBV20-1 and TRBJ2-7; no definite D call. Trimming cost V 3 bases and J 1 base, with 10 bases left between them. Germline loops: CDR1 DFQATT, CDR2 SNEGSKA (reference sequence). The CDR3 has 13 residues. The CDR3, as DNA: TGCAGTGCTAGTGAGGCAGGATCCTACGAGCAGTACTTC. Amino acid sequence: CSASEAGSYEQYF.